Detailed here is one T cell receptor beta chain. The target antigen is unknown. TCRdb's copy holds only in-frame clones and misses some; the assay was immunoSEQ multiplex PCR. This sample yields about a million clones, of which 70% to 85% are seen a single time; 0.89% belongs to the top ten. The sample is drawn from a study of shared clonotypes between healthy human individuals. Broader study findings: Naive subsets generally had larger estimated richness than memory subsets.

CDR1 is SGHVS, CDR2 FQNEAQ, per germline. CDR3 length: 13 residues. V shed 5 bases and J shed 2 bases, with 10 bases lying between them. The sample taken for sequencing was memory CD4+ T cells from PBMCs. Subset denoted: CD45RA-negative fraction. V usage is TRBV7-8 and J usage is TRBJ2-7, with a possible D match to TRBD2 (5 bases). The receptor was isolated from a man between 18 and 35 years old in good health. Some clones in this sample may be carry-over from other donors' samples. CDR3 coding DNA: TGTGCCAGCAGCATCGGAGGCCCCTACGAGCAGTACTTC. Translating it yields CASSIGGPYEQYF.